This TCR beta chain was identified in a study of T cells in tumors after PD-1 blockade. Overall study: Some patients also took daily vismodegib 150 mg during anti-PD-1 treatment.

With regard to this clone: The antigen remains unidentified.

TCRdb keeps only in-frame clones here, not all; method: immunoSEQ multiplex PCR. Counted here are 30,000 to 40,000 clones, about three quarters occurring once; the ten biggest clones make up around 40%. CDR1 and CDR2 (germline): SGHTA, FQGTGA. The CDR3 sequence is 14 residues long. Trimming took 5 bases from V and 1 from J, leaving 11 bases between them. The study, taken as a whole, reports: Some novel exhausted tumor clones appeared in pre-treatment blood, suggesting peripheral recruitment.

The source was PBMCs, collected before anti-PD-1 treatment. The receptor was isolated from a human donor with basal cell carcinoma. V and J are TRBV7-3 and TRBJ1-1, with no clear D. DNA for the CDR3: TGTGCCAGCAGCCCTCGGACGGGGAACACTGAAGCTTTCTTT. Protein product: CASSPRTGNTEAFF.